This TCR beta chain comes out of a study of monozygotic twins with inflammatory bowel disease. The study's findings and limits: No repertoire similarity difference was seen between concordant and discordant twins; power was possibly limited.

Added by template switching were UMIs that each held a 6-nucleotide sample barcode. TCRdb reanalyzed the 5' RACE reads, giving one entry per CDR3 protein sequence and no DNA. This table lists a few hundred thousand distinct CDR3 sequences. The template was total RNA from whole blood, with no T cell sorting. The CDR3 extends over 20 amino acids. Per the germline V gene, CDR1 is SEHNR and CDR2 is FQNEAQ (reference sequence). Concerning this clonotype itself: Its specificity is not known.

The sequencing sample was made of blood. This TCR derives from a human donor with ulcerative colitis or Crohn's disease, or a healthy co-twin of an affected twin (not recorded which). The chain uses TRBV7-9 and TRBJ2-3; absent DNA, TCRdb's TRBD2 call cannot be checked. The CDR3 sequence is CASSFPLAYKRAASTDTQYF. Full variable domain (remainder filled in from reference TRBV7-9 and TRBJ2-3): DTGVSQNPRHKITKRGQNVTFRCDPISEHNRLYWYRQTLGQGPEFLTYFQNEAQLEKSRLLSDRFSAERPKGSFSTLEIQRTEQGDSAMYLCASSFPLAYKRAASTDTQYFGPGTRLTVL.